This TCR beta chain was recorded in a study of shared clonotypes between healthy human individuals. Study-wide background: Per donor, CD8 memory used one plate, CD8 naive used two, CD4 memory used three and CD4 naive used three.

CDR1 is LGHNA and CDR2 is YSLEER in the germline V gene. Between the trimmed V and J ends, which lost 3 bases and 2 bases, there was a span of 7 bases. This CDR3 has 13 amino acids. Recent acute infections and vaccinations were absent in the healthy HIV-negative adult donors. Negatively enriched CD4+ T cells were divided by CD45RA into naive and memory. Overall study findings and caveats: Genetic and exposure-history diversity was limited by the few donors.

Clones were sequenced by immunoSEQ multiplex PCR, and TCRdb holds only the in-frame ones, with some missing. The sample holds around 2.5 million clones, roughly 93% seen once. As to this clone: Its antigen is still unknown.

The sample comprised naive CD4+ T cells from PBMCs. As to subset: CD45RA+ positively selected. The clonotype was recovered from a man aged 18 to 30 in good health. Some clones in this sample may be carry-over from other donors' samples. The chain recombines TRBV4-3 with TRBJ2-5; either TRBD1 or TRBD2 may supply D (5 bases each). CDR3 protein: CASSQGTQETQYF. In nucleotides, the CDR3 is TGCGCCAGCAGCCAGGGGACGCAAGAGACCCAGTACTTC.